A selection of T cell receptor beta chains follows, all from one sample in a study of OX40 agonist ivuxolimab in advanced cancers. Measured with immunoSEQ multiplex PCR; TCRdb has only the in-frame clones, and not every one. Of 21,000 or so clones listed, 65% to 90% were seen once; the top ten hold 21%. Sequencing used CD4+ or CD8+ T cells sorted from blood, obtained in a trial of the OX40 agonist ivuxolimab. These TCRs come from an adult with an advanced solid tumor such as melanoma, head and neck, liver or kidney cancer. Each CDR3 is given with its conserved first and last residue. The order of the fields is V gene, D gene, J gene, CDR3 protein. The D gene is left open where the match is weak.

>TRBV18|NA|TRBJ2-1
CASSPFIRQDPYNEQFF
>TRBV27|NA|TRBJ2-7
CASRLATGSYEQYF
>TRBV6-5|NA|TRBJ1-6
CASRVSSPLHF
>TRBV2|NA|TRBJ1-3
CASRSSGNTIYF
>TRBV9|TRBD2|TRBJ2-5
CASSEGTGGGETQYF
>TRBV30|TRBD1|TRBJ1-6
CAWSIPRTGRRNSPLHF
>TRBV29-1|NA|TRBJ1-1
CSVYRTVNTEAFF
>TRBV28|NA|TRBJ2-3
CASSFTPGTSTDTQYF
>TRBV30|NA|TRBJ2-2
CAWSVGITDTGELFF
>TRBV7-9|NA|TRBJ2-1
CASSQLSYNEQFF
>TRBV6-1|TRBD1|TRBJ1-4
CASSSGQKNEKLFF
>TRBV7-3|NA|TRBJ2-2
CASRRRDTSNTGELFF
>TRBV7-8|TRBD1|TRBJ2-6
CASSIPRDRDRSGANVLTF
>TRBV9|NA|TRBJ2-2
CASSSLNREANTGELFF
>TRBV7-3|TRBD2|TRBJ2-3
CASSPRGLAGGPGLPDTQYF
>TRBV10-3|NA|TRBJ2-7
CAISESGGSYEQYF
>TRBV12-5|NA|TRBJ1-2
CARGLVWGGRGDGYTF
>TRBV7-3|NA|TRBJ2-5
CASSLRGQETQYF
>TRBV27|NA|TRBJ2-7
CASSLLPPWVEAYEQYF
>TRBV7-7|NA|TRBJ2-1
CASSPTSGPAVPYNEQFF
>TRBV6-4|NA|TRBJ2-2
CASSPTASYSTGELFF
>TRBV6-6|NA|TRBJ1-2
CANPQRNRNYGYTF
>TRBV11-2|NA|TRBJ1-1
CASSRRVGGQTEAFF
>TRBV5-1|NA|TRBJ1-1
CASRSDTFKKAFF
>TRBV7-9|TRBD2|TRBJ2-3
CASSARTSGGVTDTQYF
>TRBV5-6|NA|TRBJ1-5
CASNQQGYNQPQHF
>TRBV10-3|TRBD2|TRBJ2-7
CAISGSSGGTYEQYF
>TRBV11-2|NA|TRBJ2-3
CASSLLEQTDTQYF
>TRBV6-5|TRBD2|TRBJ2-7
CASSYGPGTNYEQYF
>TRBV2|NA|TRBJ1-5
CASRDHVGRGNQPQHF
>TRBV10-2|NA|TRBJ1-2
CASSELGGDGYTF
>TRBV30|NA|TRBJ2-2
CAWSVRYSGELFF
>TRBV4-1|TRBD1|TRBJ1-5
CASSQDWAGGRPQHF
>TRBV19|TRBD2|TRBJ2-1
CASSIEGDGLAGAFFDEQFF
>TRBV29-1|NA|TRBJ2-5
CSVRQLQETQYF
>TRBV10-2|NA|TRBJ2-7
CATTQGDYEQYF
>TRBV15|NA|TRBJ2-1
CATSSSGGEEQFF
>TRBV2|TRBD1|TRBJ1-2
CASSDVGRGTGKSLYGYTF
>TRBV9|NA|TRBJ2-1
CASSVEGGDYNEQFF
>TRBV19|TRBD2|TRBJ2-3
CASSISAGGPEYF
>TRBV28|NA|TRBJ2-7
CASFRGSYEQYF
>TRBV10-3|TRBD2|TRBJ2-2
CAISELAGYPGELFF
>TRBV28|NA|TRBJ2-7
CASSIFGESGYEQYF
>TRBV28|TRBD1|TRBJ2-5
CASSHRQGARGETQYF
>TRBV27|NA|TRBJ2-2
CASLPGTRGTGELFF
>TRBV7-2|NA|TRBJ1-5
CASSNWDQPQHF
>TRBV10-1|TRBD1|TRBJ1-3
CASSGDSHSGNTIYF